This T cell receptor beta chain was profiled in a study of cytomegalovirus exposure and HLA in healthy donors (dated by TCRdb to the late 2010s). In terms of the full investigation: According to an earlier analysis of several hundred of the donors, some 180 million T cells yielded 117 million unique TCR beta sequences and about 300 Gb of sequence data. Among approximately 370 genotyped donors of the cohort, an average of roughly 230,000 unique TCR beta nucleotide sequences was sequenced per donor, of which approximately 19% were non-productive. All discovery cohort repertoires had been generated using a single sequencing platform. Class I and class II HLA loci were covered by the typing at four-digit resolution. To predict cytomegalovirus infection status, the study brought together high-throughput TCR immunosequencing, statistical association of individual TCRs with disease status, and machine learning. Donor age, sex, ethnicity and CMV serostatus were collected together with the repertoire data. The later analysis used no new phenotypic data to find candidate immune exposures, relying instead on TCR beta sequences and their occurrence across donors. About five DR-DQ haplotypes were treated as single units for association and clustering because of strong linkage in the cohort. To study patterns of TCR occurrence, a later analysis re-analyzed previously published TCR beta repertoires from under 750 donors and added high-resolution HLA genotyping. The study aimed to test whether cataloging public T cell receptors could reveal signatures of past pathogen exposure. In an earlier analysis of roughly 540 of the donors, high-throughput TCR beta sequencing was used to judge whether each TCR beta V gene segment behaved as functional or pseudogenic. An early release that covered fewer than 750 HLA-typed donors contained 250 to 350 gigabases of sequencing data and 85 million to 100 million unique TCR sequences. Using immunosequencing, the study profiled T cell repertoires from 666 subjects and related those repertoires to cytomegalovirus serostatus. Typing coverage differed by locus: A, B, C, DRB1 and DQB1 were typed in roughly 629-630 donors, DQA1 in roughly 500, DPA1 in 600 to 610, and DPB1 in around 440. A later genetic analysis used genome-wide SNP genotypes for about three fifths of the roughly 700 donors, treating that subset as a discovery cohort. Of the 350 to 400 genotyped donors, around 81% fell in the genetic ancestry cluster associated with self-reported Caucasian donors. Along with the roughly 670-subject first cohort, a separate validation cohort of roughly 110 different subjects was used.

Concerning this clone itself: The antigen this receptor binds is unknown. No much larger clone exists at a distance of one base, and base qualities are not known.

General findings and caveats noted by the study authors: A later analysis associated about 17,000 TCR beta sequences with specific HLA alleles at a false discovery rate of 0.05. A later analysis found that TCR association rates varied across HLA loci, with DRB1 alleles showing the most associated TCRs and HLA-C alleles the fewest. Compared with the roughly 720-donor mean, donors in an Asian-associated ancestry cluster had fewer N-insertions in productive TCRs, according to a later genetic analysis. Cytomegalovirus status was reported to be diagnosed by the classifier with high specificity and sensitivity in both the original and validation cohorts. A later analysis reported that several top co-occurrence clusters appeared linked to parvovirus B19, influenza, CMV and Epstein-Barr virus. HLA typing was unavailable for some donors at each locus, so association tests used only the typed subset. Linkage disequilibrium might explain the correlated functional status among segregating V segments, but an unknown experimental factor could not be excluded. The presence/absence analyses assumed that sequencing depth was roughly uniform across donors, and that assumption may not be true. Because counts were too low, more than 15 rarely observed V segments, including chromosome 9 orphons, were excluded from the earlier analysis of around 590 of the donors. Some IMGT-functional V segments, including TRBV6-2 and TRBV6-3, could not be told apart with the 87-base-pair reads, so those segments were excluded. A total of 150 to 200 TCR beta chains were listed by the study as associated with cytomegalovirus. Only TCR beta chains were sequenced in this cohort, and the absence of alpha or paired-chain data limited detectable features. Assigning TCR associations to individual alleles was difficult when HLA alleles, especially DR and DQ, strongly co-occurred. A group of highly shared sequence variants was considered likely to be a technical artifact of the sequencing pipeline. Most TCR sequences were seen in very few donors, while some public TCRs were found in many individuals. The authors suggested that the approach could potentially be generalized to other disease states and immunological phenotypes. A further reported finding was that TCR beta sequences accurately predicted the HLA-A and HLA-B alleles for most subjects in the first cohort. V-gene and J-gene trimming of TCR beta chains was associated with a missense DCLRE1C variant in a later genetic analysis, and the association was replicated in an independent cohort. A later analysis found that HLA-associated TCR beta chains were more clonally expanded and had lower generation probabilities than equally common non-associated chains. Broadly in line with IMGT annotations, most TCR beta V segments showed up in productive rearrangements about 87% or about 30% of the time in an earlier analysis of around 550 of the donors. In vitro tests confirmed that a few of the cytomegalovirus-associated TCR beta chains recognize cytomegalovirus antigens. CMV serostatus was the only immune exposure information available for the cohort. A later analysis found that most CMV-associated TCR beta chains appeared HLA-restricted, with HLA associations seemingly driven largely by CMV exposure.

In total, fewer than 750 healthy bone marrow donors made up the cohort. At the time of sampling, every cohort member was nominally healthy, though immune exposures that went unrecorded were likely present. The donor was CMV seronegative and was included in the group of 352 seronegative cohort members. A peripheral blood sample was collected from each donor, and TCR beta sequencing was performed on peripheral blood mononuclear cells. Genomic DNA was extracted from the blood cell samples with the Qiagen DNeasy Blood Extraction Kit. Library preparation was by the immunoSEQ multiplex PCR assay. The multiplex PCR relied on a mix of 60 forward primers for TCR Vbeta segments and 13 reverse primers for TCR Jbeta segments. The CDR3 region of rearranged TCR beta genes was amplified from genomic DNA by a multiplex PCR assay. Amplified TCR beta libraries were sequenced as 87-base-pair reads on the Illumina HiSeq System. In the original analysis: In a later analysis, tens of millions of unique TCR beta chains were counted across the 690 or so repertoires, and roughly 11 million of these chains were shared by at least two donors. Raw reads were error-corrected and collapsed into unique sequences with a nearest-neighbor algorithm that merged closely related sequences to remove PCR and sequencing errors. V, D and J gene segments were assigned by aligning CDR3 sequences to IMGT reference sequences. For a sequence to be retained, at least a six-nucleotide match to both a V gene segment and a J gene segment was required. Rearrangements were called productive when the CDR3 lacked stop codons and stayed in frame with V and J; all others were non-productive. CDR3 was defined by IMGT convention, running from the second conserved V-encoded cysteine to the conserved J-encoded phenylalanine. The earlier analysis of some 550 of the donors excluded any sequence lacking an unambiguous match to a single V gene segment. An earlier analysis of several hundred of the donors called V segments functional above 56.7% productive rearrangements and segregating when the between-donor standard deviation exceeded 5%. To diagnose cytomegalovirus status from the catalog of TCR beta chain sequences, a statistical classification framework was built. V and J gene assignment, in a later analysis, came from comparing TCR nucleotide sequences with IMGT/GENE-DB human TR gene sequences. In a later analysis, CDR3 sequences and most-parsimonious VDJ recombination scenarios were assigned using the TCRdist pipeline. In a later analysis, every TCR beta chain was defined by the combination of its CDR3 amino acid sequence and its V-gene family, and reads without a unique V-gene family were dropped. A later analysis removed 500 to 650 highly shared, low-generation-probability nucleotide sequences to deal with suspected cross-contamination and a sequencing artifact. In a later analysis, a clonal expansion index for each public chain was calculated from normalized within-repertoire ranks of inferred template counts. In a later analysis, generation probabilities were computed using a VDJ recombination model fitted to out-of-frame rearrangements, and the results were checked against IGoR. In a later analysis, hypergeometric tests were used to score TCR-TCR, TCR-HLA and TCR-CMV co-occurrence, with a repertoire-size bias correction applied to TCR pairs. False discovery rates were estimated in a later analysis by permuting HLA or CMV assignments 20 times. In a later analysis, co-occurring TCRs were grouped using DBSCAN, with TCRdist sequence similarity added in when clustering inside HLA-allele-positive subsets. Repertoires with fewer than 30,000 or more than 120,000 public chains, plus five repertoires with anomalous nucleotide sharing, were excluded from co-occurrence clustering. TCRdb took over this immuneACCESS table, retaining in-frame rearrangements with V and J assigned. Such tables are incomplete; in checked studies, under half of the missing clones stem from an unresolved V gene, and the remainder is unexplained. V, J and clone size are those of that table, while D and trimming were read from the DNA. Recorded for this sample are around 210,000 clones; 65% to 85% of them occurred a single time. The ten largest clonotypes hold 1.5% to 2% of the sample.

CDR1 and CDR2 are drawn from the germline V gene (reference sequence): LNHDA, SQIVND. V and J are truncated by 9 bases and 7 bases respectively, leaving an intervening sequence of 12 bases. Including cysteine and phenylalanine, the CDR3 has 12 amino acids. Only the CDR3 DNA is retained, 36 bases long and in frame from the first base. The source material was PBMCs. The chain was built from TRBV19 and TRBJ1-4; D gene: possibly TRBD1, on 6 matching bases. The TCR sequence derives from a man aged 45-60 years in good health and CMV-seronegative. The DNA reads TGTGCCAGCAACACACAGGGTGAAAAACTGTTTTTT. It codes for CASNTQGEKLFF.